Presented here are 31 T cell receptor beta chains from one specimen sequenced in a study of T cells in Graves' hyperthyroidism and ophthalmopathy. Regions amplified from RNA transcripts were the TCR beta CDR3 regions. A set of HTBI primers served as the primers for a first-round RT-PCR of the TCR CDR3. TCRdb processed the multiplex PCR reads anew with MiXCR; each CDR3 protein has one entry. This table has hundreds of thousands of distinct CDR3 sequences, 20% to 25% appearing once. The specimen was blood. These receptors came from a young man with Graves' ophthalmopathy.

A single count supports this clonotype. This chain joins TRBV29-1 and TRBJ1-2; no firm D call. Germline CDR1 SQVTM, CDR2 ANQGSEA. This CDR3 contains 11 residues. Between the trimmed V and J ends, which lost 6 bases and 8 bases, there was a span of 13 bases. CDR3 sequence: CSVASSNGYTF. In DNA form, the CDR3 reads TGCAGCGTGGCCTCATCTAACGGCTACACCTTC.

As for this clonotype: A read error may explain this, as a much larger clone is one base away. The rearrangement joins TRBV28 to TRBJ2-1, with 7 positions matching TRBD2. Trimming removed 1 base from V and 6 bases from J; junction bases left unmatched: 9. Germline V gene lookup returns CDR1 MDHEN and CDR2 SYDVKM. The CDR3 loop spans 16 amino acids. CDR3 nucleotide sequence: TGTGCCAGCAGTTTATCCCCGCTAGCGGATTGCAATGAGCAGTTCTTC. Protein sequence: CASSLSPLADCNEQFF. Using reference TRBV28 and TRBJ2-1 for the parts outside the CDR3, the full variable domain is DVKVTQSSRYLVKRTGEKVFLECVQDMDHENMFWYRQDPGLGLRLIYFSYDVKMKEKGDIPEGYSVSREKKERFSLILESASTNQTSMYLCASSLSPLADCNEQFFGPGTRLTVL.

The chain joins TRBV7-9 to TRBJ2-3; a possible D gene is TRBD1 (6 bases). The germline V and J ends were trimmed by 6 bases and 4 bases, with 20 bases remaining between them. CDR1 SEHNR and CDR2 FQNEAQ come from the germline V gene (reference sequence). There are 16 residues in the CDR3. The CDR3 spells CASRPTPGPGADTQYF. The CDR3 DNA reads as TGTGCCAGCAGGCCTACGCCGGGACCAGGGGCAGATACGCAGTATTTT.

The sample holds a few counts of this clonotype. V is TRBV28 and J is TRBJ2-3; D is undetermined. Germline assignment: CDR1 MDHEN and CDR2 SYDVKM. The CDR3 is 15 residues long. Trimming took off 1 base at V and 0 bases at J, with 8 bases between the two ends. The CDR3 DNA sequence: TGTGCCAGCAGTTTATACGGCAGGAGCACAGATACGCAGTATTTT. It translates to CASSLYGRSTDTQYF.

J is TRBJ1-6 and V is TRBV2, with D unclear. Germline loops: CDR1 SNHLY, CDR2 FYNNEI. The CDR3 length is 15 residues. V lost 8 bases and J 9 bases, leaving 20 bases between the germline ends. The CDR3 sequence is CASAPDAELGSPLHF. CDR3 sequence (DNA): TGTGCCAGCGCTCCGGACGCAGAGTTGGGTTCACCCCTCCACTTT. Looking up the rest from reference TRBV2 and TRBJ1-6 gives the full variable domain: EPEVTQTPSHQVTQMGQEVILRCVPISNHLYFYWYRQILGQKVEFLVSFYNNEISEKSEIFDDQFSVERPDGSNFTLKIRSTKLEDSAMYFCASAPDAELGSPLHFGNGTRLTVT.

On this clonotype itself: Germline and junction disagree at one end, which may indicate a read error. J is TRBJ2-6 and V is TRBV14, with D perhaps given as TRBD1 or TRBD2 (5 bases each). The CDR3 sequence is 15 residues long. Germline V lookup: CDR1 SGHDN, CDR2 FVKESK. The CDR3 DNA reads TGTGCCAGCAGCCTTGGGGGTACCGGGGCCAGCGTCCTGACTTTC. This translates into CASSLGGTGASVLTF.

In this sample, this clonotype turned up many times. The gene calls are TRBV20-1 and TRBJ2-7, with TRBD2 matching over 7 bases. Germline V gives CDR1 DFQATT, CDR2 SNEGSKA (reference sequence). J was trimmed by 3 bases and V by 0 bases; bases with no gene match: 14. The CDR3 is 17 amino acids. CDR3 sequence: CSARDSRGESLRYEQYF. The CDR3 DNA follows: TGCAGTGCTAGAGATTCTCGGGGGGAGAGTCTGCGCTACGAGCAGTACTTC.

The chain recombines TRBV29-1 with TRBJ2-7, with a possible D match to TRBD1 (6 bases). Trimming removed 6 bases from V and 4 bases from J, with 16 bases in between. Germline CDR1 reads SQVTM; CDR2 reads ANQGSEA. The CDR3 loop spans 13 amino acids. Here the CDR3 DNA reads TGCAGCGTATTGGTACAGGGTCTTTACGAGCAGTACTTC. It codes for CSVLVQGLYEQYF.

This chain uses TRBV14 with TRBJ1-2, with 9 bases that match TRBD1. The V gene's germline CDR1 is SGHDN and CDR2 FVKESK. The CDR3 is made up of 16 amino acids. With 4 bases clipped from V and 2 bases from J, the junction kept 8 bases outside the gene matches. CDR3: CASSPGTGLRNYGYTF. As DNA, the CDR3 is TGTGCCAGCAGCCCCGGGACAGGGCTTCGGAACTATGGCTACACCTTC.

The chain joins TRBV29-1 to TRBJ2-5, with TRBD2 identical over 7 bases. CDR1 SQVTM and CDR2 ANQGSEA come from the germline V gene. V lost 7 bases, J lost 4 bases, and 9 bases stayed unmatched. This CDR3 comprises 13 residues. The CDR3 sequence: CSERPGGRETQYF. CDR3 nucleotide sequence: TGCAGCGAGCGCCCGGGCGGGAGAGAGACCCAGTACTTC.

This clonotype has more than one count but fewer than ten. The J gene is TRBJ1-5, the V gene TRBV6-1; D not resolved. The length of the CDR3 is 15 residues. Per the germline V gene, CDR1 is MNHNS and CDR2 is SASEGT. Trimming pared 5 bases from V and 4 bases from J, leaving 15 bases between. In DNA, the CDR3 is TGTGCCAGCAGTTATGAGACAACACCAAATCAGCCCCAGCATTTT. Its protein is CASSYETTPNQPQHF.

This clonotype occurred a few times. The V call is TRBV10-2, the J call TRBJ1-5; D not certain. Per the germline V gene, CDR1 is WSHSY and CDR2 is SAAADI. V was trimmed by 2 bases and J by 0 bases, leaving 11 bases between them. This CDR3 is built from 16 residues. The CDR3 region has the DNA TGCGCCAGCAGTGAGGCAGGAACCTATAGCAATCAGCCCCAGCATTTT. It specifies CASSEAGTYSNQPQHF.

This clonotype was counted a few times. The chain is built from TRBV29-1 and TRBJ1-2; 7 nucleotides agree with TRBD1. V dropped 6 bases and J dropped 2; count of bases not matched to a gene: 3. CDR1 and CDR2 from the germline V gene are SQVTM and ANQGSEA. The CDR3 runs to 12 residues. The CDR3 loop reads CSVGTDNYGYTF. The DNA of the CDR3 is TGCAGCGTGGGGACAGACAACTATGGCTACACCTTC.

This clonotype occurred many times. The CDR3 sequence: CASRGTGGRTMNTEAFF. Written as DNA, the CDR3 is TGTGCCAGCAGGGGTACCGGGGGGCGAACAATGAACACTGAAGCTTTCTTT. The chain carries TRBV28 and TRBJ1-1, with a tentative D call TRBD1 (6 bases). V was cut by 6 bases and J by 0 bases, with 20 bases left in between. CDR3 size: 17 residues. The germline gives CDR1 MDHEN, CDR2 SYDVKM.

The J gene is TRBJ2-7, the V gene TRBV29-1, with D tentatively TRBD1 or TRBD2 (5 bases each). Germline loops: CDR1 SQVTM, CDR2 ANQGSEA. The CDR3 has 12 residues. V dropped 0 bases and J dropped 4 bases, with 7 bases sitting between them. CDR3 sequence reads: CSVEEGPYEQYF. In DNA form, the CDR3 reads TGCAGCGTTGAAGAGGGACCTTACGAGCAGTACTTC.

In the case of this clonotype: Mismatch with germline at one junction end may stem from a read error. V usage is TRBV10-3 and J usage is TRBJ2-1; D is possibly TRBD1 or TRBD2 (5 bases each). The CDR3 contains 14 residues. The germline V gene has CDR1 ENHRY and CDR2 SYGVKD. CDR3 bases: TGTGCTATCAGTGAGAGGGGCTCCTACAATGAGCAGTTCTTC. Protein product: CAISERGSYNEQFF.

This clonotype was seen repeatedly, ten times or more. The V gene is TRBV28, the J gene TRBJ2-6; unclear D gene. This CDR3 has 13 residues. V was trimmed by 8 bases and J by 0 bases, leaving 5 bases between them. Germline assignment: CDR1 MDHEN and CDR2 SYDVKM. DNA of the CDR3: TGTGCCAGCGGGCTCTCTGGGGCCAACGTCCTGACTTTC. It yields the protein CASGLSGANVLTF.

This rearrangement joins TRBV6-2 or TRBV6-3 to TRBJ1-4; a weak D match, TRBD1 (6 bases). This CDR3 spans 14 amino acids. Germline V gives CDR1 MNHEY, CDR2 SVGEGT. Trimming shortened V by 7 bases and J by 8 bases, and 17 bases separated the two germline ends. CDR3 sequence reads: CASMRGALEEKLFF. In nucleotides, the CDR3 is TGTGCCAGCATGAGGGGGGCGCTGGAAGAAAAACTGTTTTTT.

This clonotype has a handful of counts. This chain connects TRBV29-1 to TRBJ2-1; 8 nucleotides line up with TRBD2. Germline V gene data show CDR1 as SQVTM and CDR2 as ANQGSEA. CDR3 length: 14 residues. After removal of 8 bases from V and 7 bases from J, the junction contained 13 bases not matched to a gene. The CDR3 DNA is TGCAGCACCCCGTCGGGGACTAGGGGGAATGAGCAGTTCTTC. Residues: CSTPSGTRGNEQFF.

The chain has TRBV7-9 and TRBJ2-1; 10 bases are a match to TRBD2. Germline V gene data show CDR1 as SEHNR and CDR2 as FQNEAQ (reference sequence). Losses at the gene ends were 0 bases for V and 7 bases for J; bases not matched to a gene: 12. The CDR3 sequence is 18 residues long. The CDR3 region is CASSLAGLASGSLNEQFF. The CDR3 DNA reads as TGTGCCAGCAGCTTAGCGGGTCTTGCTAGCGGGAGTCTGAATGAGCAGTTCTTC.

This clonotype was counted many times. The chain uses TRBV5-1 and TRBJ2-3, with 9 nucleotides matching TRBD2. With 3 bases clipped from V and 6 bases from J, the junction kept 8 bases outside the gene matches. The CDR3 covers 15 residues. Germline-derived CDR1 and CDR2 are SGHRS and YFSETQ. The CDR3 bases are TGCGCCAGCAGCTCGGGACTAGCCGCGGTCGATACGCAGTATTTT. This encodes CASSSGLAAVDTQYF. Together with reference TRBV5-1 and TRBJ2-3, the CDR3 gives the full variable domain: KAGVTQTPRYLIKTRGQQVTLSCSPISGHRSVSWYQQTPGQGLQFLFEYFSETQRNKGNFPGRFSGRQFSNSRSEMNVSTLELGDSALYLCASSSGLAAVDTQYFGPGTRLTVL.

CDR3 amino acids: CASSQPLGTPTEGYNEQFF. The CDR3 coding sequence is TGTGCCAGCAGCCAACCCCTTGGGACGCCGACAGAGGGATACAATGAGCAGTTCTTC. The chain uses TRBV3-1 and TRBJ2-1; D is possibly TRBD1 or TRBD2 (5 bases each). The CDR3 is 19 amino acids. Trimming pared 2 bases from V and 4 bases from J, leaving 24 bases between. Per germline, CDR1 LGHDT and CDR2 YNNKEL (reference sequence).

This clonotype has a count of ten or more. The rearrangement joins TRBV5-6 to TRBJ2-5; D gene ambiguous. Trimming removed 0 bases at V and 2 bases at J, with 5 bases between. The CDR3 has 13 residues. CDR1 is SGHDT, CDR2 YYEEEE, per germline. The CDR3 here is CASSLVQQETQYF. CDR3 coding DNA: TGTGCCAGCAGCTTGGTTCAGCAAGAGACCCAGTACTTC. Using reference TRBV5-6 and TRBJ2-5 for the parts outside the CDR3, the full variable domain is DAGVTQSPTHLIKTRGQQVTLRCSPKSGHDTVSWYQQALGQGPQFIFQYYEEEERQRGNFPDRFSGHQFPNYSSELNVNALLLGDSALYLCASSLVQQETQYFGPGTRLLVL.

Ten or more counts support this clonotype. The J gene is TRBJ2-2, the V gene TRBV5-1; D is undetermined. In germline, CDR1 is SGHRS, CDR2 YFSETQ. Trimming pared 1 base from V and 8 bases from J, leaving 3 bases between. CDR3 size: 11 residues. CDR3 amino acids: CASSLLGELFF. The CDR3 coding sequence is TGCGCCAGCAGCTTGCTTGGGGAGCTGTTTTTT.

This clonotype appeared a single time. The genes are TRBV19 and TRBJ2-1, with 9 bases lining up with TRBD1. Germline V gives CDR1 LNHDA, CDR2 SQIVND (reference sequence). This CDR3 has 13 amino acids. The J segment lost 10 bases and the V segment lost 10 bases, leaving 11 bases of the junction unmatched. This chain's CDR3 is CATKTGQGQEQFF. The DNA for the CDR3 is TGTGCCACCAAGACGGGACAGGGCCAGGAGCAGTTCTTC.

This clonotype was observed a handful of times. This chain joins TRBV11-2 and TRBJ1-1; a possible D gene is TRBD1 (5 bases). The germline V gene encodes CDR1 SGHAT and CDR2 FQNNGV. CDR3 size: 14 residues. The ends were cut back, 5 bases at V and 5 bases at J, with 15 bases in the middle. Here the CDR3 reads CASSERQSFTEAFF. The DNA of the CDR3 is TGTGCCAGCAGCGAGAGACAGTCTTTTACTGAAGCTTTCTTT.

In this sample, this clonotype turned up a few times. This chain joins TRBV28 and TRBJ2-3; D is tentatively TRBD1 or TRBD2 (6 bases each). CDR3 length equals 14 residues. V was cut by 6 bases and J by 8 bases, with 18 bases left in between. Germline lookup yields CDR1 MDHEN and CDR2 SYDVKM. The CDR3 reads CASSLPGALGTQYF. The CDR3 region has the DNA TGTGCCAGCAGCCTACCGGGGGCCCTTGGTACGCAGTATTTT.

This chain connects TRBV11-3 to TRBJ2-1; tentative D call: TRBD2 (6 bases). The ends were cut back, 5 bases at V and 5 bases at J, with 19 bases in the middle. Germline assignment: CDR1 SGHNT and CDR2 YENEEA. CDR3 length: 16 amino acids. The CDR3 nucleotides are TGTGCCAGCAGCACCCTCGGGAGCACGGGGGACAATGAGCAGTTCTTC. Residues: CASSTLGSTGDNEQFF. The full variable domain, its missing parts supplied by reference TRBV11-3 and TRBJ2-1, is EAGVVQSPRYKIIEKKQPVAFWCNPISGHNTLYWYLQNLGQGPELLIRYENEEAVDDSQLPKDRFSAERLKGVDSTLKIQPAELGDSAVYLCASSTLGSTGDNEQFFGPGTRLTVL.

The chain employs TRBV15 and TRBJ1-1; 7 nucleotides align to TRBD1. J gave up 3 bases and V 8 bases, and 6 bases lay outside the gene matches. In germline, CDR1 is LNHNV, CDR2 YYDKDF (reference sequence). The CDR3 runs to 13 residues. CDR3 sequence (DNA): TGTGCCACCGGCCAAGGGGGCTACACTGAAGCTTTCTTT. Its translation: CATGQGGYTEAFF.

This clonotype showed up many times. The rearrangement links TRBV28 to TRBJ1-1; D is uncertain. V was shortened by 8 bases and J by 0 bases, with 16 bases between the two germline ends. Germline V gives CDR1 MDHEN, CDR2 SYDVKM. There are 15 residues in the CDR3. The CDR3 loop reads CASRPGGVVNTEAFF. CDR3 DNA sequence: TGTGCCAGCCGGCCGGGAGGTGTGGTGAACACTGAAGCTTTCTTT.

The J gene is TRBJ1-1, the V gene TRBV29-1; TRBD1 matches 7 bases. V gave up 6 bases and J gave up 10 bases; unmatched junction bases: 11. The CDR3 is made up of 12 amino acids. Germline V gene lookup returns CDR1 SQVTM and CDR2 ANQGSEA. CDR3 DNA sequence: TGCAGCGTGATCGGACAGGTTAGGGGAGCTTTCTTT. This encodes CSVIGQVRGAFF. Supplemented by reference TRBV29-1 and TRBJ1-1, the full variable domain reads SAVISQKPSRDICQRGTSLTIQCQVDSQVTMMFWYRQQPGQSLTLIATANQGSEATYESGFVIDKFPISRPNLTFSTLTVSNMSPEDSSIYLCSVIGQVRGAFFGQGTRLTVV.